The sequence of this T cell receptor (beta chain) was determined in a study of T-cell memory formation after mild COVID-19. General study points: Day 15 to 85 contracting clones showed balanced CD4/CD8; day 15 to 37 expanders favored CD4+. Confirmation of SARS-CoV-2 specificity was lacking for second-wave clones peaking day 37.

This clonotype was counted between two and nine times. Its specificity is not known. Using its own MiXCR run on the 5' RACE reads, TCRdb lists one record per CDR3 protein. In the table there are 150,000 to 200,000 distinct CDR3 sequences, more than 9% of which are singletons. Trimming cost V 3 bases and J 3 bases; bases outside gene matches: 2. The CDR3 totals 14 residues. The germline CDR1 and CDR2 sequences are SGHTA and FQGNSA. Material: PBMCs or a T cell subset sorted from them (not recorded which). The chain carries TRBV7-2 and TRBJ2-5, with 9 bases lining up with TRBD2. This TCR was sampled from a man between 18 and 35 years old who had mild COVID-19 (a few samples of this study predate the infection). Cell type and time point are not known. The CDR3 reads CASSFQRGEETQYF. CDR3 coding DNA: TGTGCCAGCAGCTTCCAGCGGGGGGAAGAGACCCAGTACTTC.